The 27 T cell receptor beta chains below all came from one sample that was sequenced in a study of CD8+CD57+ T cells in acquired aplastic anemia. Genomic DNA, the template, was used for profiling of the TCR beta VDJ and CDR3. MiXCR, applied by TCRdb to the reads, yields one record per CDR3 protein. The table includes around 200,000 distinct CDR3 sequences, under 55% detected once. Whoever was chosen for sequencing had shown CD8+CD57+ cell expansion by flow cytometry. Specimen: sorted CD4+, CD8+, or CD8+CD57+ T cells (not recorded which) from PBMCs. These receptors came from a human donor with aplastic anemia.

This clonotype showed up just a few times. CDR3 sequence: CSAGARETQYF. In nucleotides, the CDR3 is TGCAGTGCGGGGGCGCGGGAGACCCAGTACTTC. The J gene is TRBJ2-5, the V gene TRBV20-1; D perhaps matches TRBD1 (6 bases). V lost 6 bases and J 5 bases, leaving 10 bases between the germline ends. Germline V lookup: CDR1 DFQATT, CDR2 SNEGSKA (reference sequence). This CDR3 is 11 amino acids long.

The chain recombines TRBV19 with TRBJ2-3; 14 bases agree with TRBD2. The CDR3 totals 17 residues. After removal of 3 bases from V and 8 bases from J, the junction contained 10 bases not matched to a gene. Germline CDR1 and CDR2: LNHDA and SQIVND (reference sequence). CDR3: CASSILTSGGAGGTQYF. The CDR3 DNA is TGTGCCAGTAGTATTTTGACTAGCGGGGGGGCCGGAGGTACGCAGTATTTT.

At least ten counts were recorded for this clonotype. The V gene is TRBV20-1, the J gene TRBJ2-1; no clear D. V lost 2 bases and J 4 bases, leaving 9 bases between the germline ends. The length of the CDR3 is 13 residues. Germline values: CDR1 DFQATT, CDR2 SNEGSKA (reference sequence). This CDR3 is CSARWARYNEQFF. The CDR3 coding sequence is TGCAGTGCTAGATGGGCTAGATACAATGAGCAGTTCTTC.

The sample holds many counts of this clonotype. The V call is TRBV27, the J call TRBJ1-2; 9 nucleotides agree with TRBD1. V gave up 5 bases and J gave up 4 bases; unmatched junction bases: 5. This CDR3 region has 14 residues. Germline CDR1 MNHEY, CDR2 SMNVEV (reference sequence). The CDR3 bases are TGTGCCAGCAGTGCTGGACAGGGGCGCTATGGCTACACCTTC. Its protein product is CASSAGQGRYGYTF.

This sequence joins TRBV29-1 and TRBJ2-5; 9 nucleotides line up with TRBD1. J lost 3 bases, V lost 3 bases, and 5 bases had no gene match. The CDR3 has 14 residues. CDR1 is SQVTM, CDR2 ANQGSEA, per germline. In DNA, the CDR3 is TGCAGCGTTGAGGATGGACAGGGGAAAGAGACCCAGTACTTC. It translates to CSVEDGQGKETQYF.

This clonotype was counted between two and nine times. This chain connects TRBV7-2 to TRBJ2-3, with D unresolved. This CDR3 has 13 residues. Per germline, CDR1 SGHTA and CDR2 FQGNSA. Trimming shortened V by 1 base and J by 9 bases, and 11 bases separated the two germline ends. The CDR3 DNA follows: TGTGCCAGCAGCTTAGAACAGCCTCTAACGCAGTATTTT. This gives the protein CASSLEQPLTQYF.

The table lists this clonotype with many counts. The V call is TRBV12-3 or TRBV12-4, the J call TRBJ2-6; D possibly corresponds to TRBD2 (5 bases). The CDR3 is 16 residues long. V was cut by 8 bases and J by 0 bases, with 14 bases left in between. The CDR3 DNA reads TGTGCCAGCGCCCCGTCTGGGAGCTCTGGGGCCAACGTCCTGACTTTC. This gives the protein CASAPSGSSGANVLTF.

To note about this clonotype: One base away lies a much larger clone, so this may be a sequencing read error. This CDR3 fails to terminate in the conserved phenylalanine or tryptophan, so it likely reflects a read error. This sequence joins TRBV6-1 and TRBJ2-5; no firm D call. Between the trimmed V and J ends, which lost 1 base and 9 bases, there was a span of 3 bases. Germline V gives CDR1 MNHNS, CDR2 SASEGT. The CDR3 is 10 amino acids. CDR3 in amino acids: CASSEVSQYS. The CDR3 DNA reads TGTGCCAGCAGTGAAGTGTCCCAGTACTCC.

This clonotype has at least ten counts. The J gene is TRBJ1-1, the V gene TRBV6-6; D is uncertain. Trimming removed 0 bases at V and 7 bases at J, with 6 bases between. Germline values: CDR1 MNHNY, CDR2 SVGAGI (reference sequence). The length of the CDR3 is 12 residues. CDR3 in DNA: TGTGCCAGCAGTTACTCGATTGGTGAAGCTTTCTTT. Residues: CASSYSIGEAFF.

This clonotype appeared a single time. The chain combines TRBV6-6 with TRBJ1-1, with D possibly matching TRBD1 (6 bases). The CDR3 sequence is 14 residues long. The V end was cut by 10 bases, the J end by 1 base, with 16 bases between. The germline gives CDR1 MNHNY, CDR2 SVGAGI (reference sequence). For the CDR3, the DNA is TGTGCCACCAACAATGGGGGCGGGAACACTGAAGCTTTCTTT. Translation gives CATNNGGGNTEAFF.

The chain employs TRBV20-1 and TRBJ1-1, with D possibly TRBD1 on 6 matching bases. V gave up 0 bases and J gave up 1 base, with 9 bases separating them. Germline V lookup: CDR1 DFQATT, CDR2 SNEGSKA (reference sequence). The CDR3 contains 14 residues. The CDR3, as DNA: TGCAGTGCTAGAGATGGGGGCTGGAACACTGAAGCTTTCTTT. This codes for CSARDGGWNTEAFF.

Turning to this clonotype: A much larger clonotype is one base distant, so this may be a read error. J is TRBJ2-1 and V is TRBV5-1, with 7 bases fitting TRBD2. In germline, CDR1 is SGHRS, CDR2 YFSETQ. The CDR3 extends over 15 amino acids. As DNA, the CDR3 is TGCGCCAACAGCTTGGAAGCGGGATCCTACAATGAGCAGTTCTTC. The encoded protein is CANSLEAGSYNEQFF. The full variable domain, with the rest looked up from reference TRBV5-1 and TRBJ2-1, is KAGVTQTPRYLIKTRGQQVTLSCSPISGHRSVSWYQQTPGQGLQFLFEYFSETQRNKGNFPGRFSGRQFSNSRSEMNVSTLELGDSALYLCANSLEAGSYNEQFFGPGTRLTVL.

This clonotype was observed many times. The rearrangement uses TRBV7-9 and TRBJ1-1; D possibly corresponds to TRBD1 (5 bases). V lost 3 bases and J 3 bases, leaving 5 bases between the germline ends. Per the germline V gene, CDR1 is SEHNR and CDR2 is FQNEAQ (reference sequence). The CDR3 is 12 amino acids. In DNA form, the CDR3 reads TGTGCCAGCAGCTTCAGGGACACTGAAGCTTTCTTT. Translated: CASSFRDTEAFF.

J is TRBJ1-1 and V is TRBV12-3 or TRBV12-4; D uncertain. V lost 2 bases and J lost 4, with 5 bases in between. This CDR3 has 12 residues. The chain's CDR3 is CASSLQSTEAFF. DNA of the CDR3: TGTGCCAGCAGTTTACAGAGCACTGAAGCTTTCTTT.

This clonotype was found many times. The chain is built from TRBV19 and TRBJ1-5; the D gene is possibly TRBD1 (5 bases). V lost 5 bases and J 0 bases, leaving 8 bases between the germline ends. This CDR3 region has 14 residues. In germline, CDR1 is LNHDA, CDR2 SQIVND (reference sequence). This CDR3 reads CASSQQDSNQPQHF. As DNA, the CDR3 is TGTGCCAGTAGTCAACAGGATAGCAATCAGCCCCAGCATTTT.

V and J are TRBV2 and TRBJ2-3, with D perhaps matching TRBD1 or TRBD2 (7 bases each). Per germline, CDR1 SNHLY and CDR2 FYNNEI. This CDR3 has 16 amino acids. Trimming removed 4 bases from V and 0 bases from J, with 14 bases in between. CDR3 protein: CASSGQGGVSTDTQYF. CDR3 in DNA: TGTGCCAGCAGTGGTCAGGGGGGGGTTAGCACAGATACGCAGTATTTT.

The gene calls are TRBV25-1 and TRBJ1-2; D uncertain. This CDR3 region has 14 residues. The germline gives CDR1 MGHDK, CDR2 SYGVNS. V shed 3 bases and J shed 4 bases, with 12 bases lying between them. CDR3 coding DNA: TGTGCCAGCAGTGATTGGACCCAAAGCTATGGCTACACCTTC. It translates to CASSDWTQSYGYTF.

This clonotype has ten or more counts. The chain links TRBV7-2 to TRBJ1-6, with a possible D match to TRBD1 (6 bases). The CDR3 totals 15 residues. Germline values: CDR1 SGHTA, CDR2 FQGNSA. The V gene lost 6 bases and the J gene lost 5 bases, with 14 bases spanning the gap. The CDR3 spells CASRWEQGDNSPLHF. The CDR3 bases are TGTGCCAGCAGGTGGGAACAGGGTGATAATTCACCCCTCCACTTT.

CDR3 DNA sequence: TGCAGTGCTAGAGCGGGGACAGGGGGTGTCAACGAGCAGTACTTC. It encodes CSARAGTGGVNEQYF. V usage is TRBV20-1 and J usage is TRBJ2-7, with TRBD1 matching over 11 bases. Germline CDR1 DFQATT, CDR2 SNEGSKA (reference sequence). With 1 base clipped from V and 5 bases from J, the junction kept 7 bases outside the gene matches. The CDR3 contains 15 residues.

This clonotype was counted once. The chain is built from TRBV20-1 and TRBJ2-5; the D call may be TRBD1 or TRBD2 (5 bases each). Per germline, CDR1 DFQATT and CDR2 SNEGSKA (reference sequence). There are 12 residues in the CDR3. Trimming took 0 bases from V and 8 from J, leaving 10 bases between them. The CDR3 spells CSAREQGDTQYF. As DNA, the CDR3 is TGCAGTGCTAGAGAACAAGGGGACACCCAGTACTTC.

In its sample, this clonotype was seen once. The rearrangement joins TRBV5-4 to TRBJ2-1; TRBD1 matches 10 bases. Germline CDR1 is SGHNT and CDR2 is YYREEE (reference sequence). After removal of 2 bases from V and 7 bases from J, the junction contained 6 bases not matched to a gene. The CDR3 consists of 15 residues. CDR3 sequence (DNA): TGTGCCAGCAGCTTATGGGACAGGGGTACGAATGAGCAGTTCTTC. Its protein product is CASSLWDRGTNEQFF. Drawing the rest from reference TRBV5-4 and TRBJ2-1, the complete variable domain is ETGVTQSPTHLIKTRGQQVTLRCSSQSGHNTVSWYQQALGQGPQFIFQYYREEENGRGNFPPRFSGLQFPNYSSELNVNALELDDSALYLCASSLWDRGTNEQFFGPGTRLTVL.

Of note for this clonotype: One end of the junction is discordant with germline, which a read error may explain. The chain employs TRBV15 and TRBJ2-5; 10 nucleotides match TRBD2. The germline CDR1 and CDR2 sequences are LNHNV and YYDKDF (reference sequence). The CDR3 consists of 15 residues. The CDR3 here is CATSSSGGNQGTQYF. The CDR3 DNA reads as TGTGCCACCAGCAGTAGCGGGGGGAACCAAGGGACCCAGTACTTC.

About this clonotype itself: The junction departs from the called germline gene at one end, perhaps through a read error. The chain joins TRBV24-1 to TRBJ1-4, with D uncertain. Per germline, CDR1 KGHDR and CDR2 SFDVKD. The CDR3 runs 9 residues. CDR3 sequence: CATSDLKGF. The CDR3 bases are TGTGCCACCAGTGACCTAAAGGGCTTT.

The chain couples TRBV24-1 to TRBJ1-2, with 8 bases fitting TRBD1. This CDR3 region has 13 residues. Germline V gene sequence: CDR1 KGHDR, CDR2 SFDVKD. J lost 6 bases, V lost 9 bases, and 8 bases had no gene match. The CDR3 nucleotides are TGTGCCACCCATATCGACAGGGGCAATGGCTACACCTTC. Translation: CATHIDRGNGYTF.

CDR3 region: CASSWDRGHNEQFF. CDR3 in DNA: TGTGCCAGCAGTTGGGACAGGGGCCACAATGAGCAGTTCTTC. The chain couples TRBV12-3 or TRBV12-4 to TRBJ2-1, with 10 bases fitting TRBD1. The CDR3 spans 14 residues. V trimming: 4 bases; J trimming: 5 bases; junction bases outside the gene matches: 2.

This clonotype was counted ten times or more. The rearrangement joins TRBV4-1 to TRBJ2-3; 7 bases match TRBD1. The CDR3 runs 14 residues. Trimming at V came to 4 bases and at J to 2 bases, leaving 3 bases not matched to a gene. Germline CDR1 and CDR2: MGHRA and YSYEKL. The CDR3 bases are TGCGCCAGCAGCCGACAGGGCTTCACAGATACGCAGTATTTT. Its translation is CASSRQGFTDTQYF.

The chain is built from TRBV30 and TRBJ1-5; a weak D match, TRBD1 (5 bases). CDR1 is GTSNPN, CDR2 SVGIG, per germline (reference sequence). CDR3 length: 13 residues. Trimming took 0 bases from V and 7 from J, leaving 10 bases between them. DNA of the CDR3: TGTGCCTGGAGTGTACGCAGGGACCAGCCCCAGCATTTT. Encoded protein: CAWSVRRDQPQHF.